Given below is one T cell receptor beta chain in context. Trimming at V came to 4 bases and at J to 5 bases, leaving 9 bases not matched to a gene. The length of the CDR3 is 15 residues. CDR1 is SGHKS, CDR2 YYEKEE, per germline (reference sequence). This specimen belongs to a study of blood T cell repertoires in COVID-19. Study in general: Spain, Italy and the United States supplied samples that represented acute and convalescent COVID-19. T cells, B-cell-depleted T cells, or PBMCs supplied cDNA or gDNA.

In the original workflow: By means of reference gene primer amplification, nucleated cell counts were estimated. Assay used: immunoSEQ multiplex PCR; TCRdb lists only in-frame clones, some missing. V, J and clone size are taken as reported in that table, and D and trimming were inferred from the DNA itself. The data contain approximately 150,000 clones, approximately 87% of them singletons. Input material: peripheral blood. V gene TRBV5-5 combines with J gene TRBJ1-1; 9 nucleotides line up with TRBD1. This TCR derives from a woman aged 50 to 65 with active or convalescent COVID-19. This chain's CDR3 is CASSREQGAYTEAFF. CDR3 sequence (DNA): TGTGCCAGCAGCAGGGAACAGGGGGCCTATACTGAAGCTTTCTTT.